The 23 T cell receptor beta chains in this list originate from one sample, sequenced in a study of shared clonotypes between healthy human individuals (dated by TCRdb to 2018 to 2021). CD8 naive samples were obtained by positive selection for CCR7 among CD45RO-negative cells, yielding a CD45RA+CCR7+ population from which TemRA cells were excluded. Library construction relied on the immunoSEQ multiplex PCR assay. TCRdb mirrors the immuneACCESS table, restricted to in-frame sequences. Some clones are absent from its copies; in checked studies, under half trace to an unresolved V gene, and the reason for the others is unknown. The sample yields 560,000 or so clones; 95% to 96% were counted once. The top ten hold approximately 0.1% of the sample. Sequencing input: naive CD8+ T cells sorted from blood. The sample's cell subset or site label, in plain terms: CD45RA+CCR7+. These receptor sequences come from a woman under 40 in good health.

Concerning this clone: At one end, the junction sequence differs from germline, possibly due to a read error. This chain uses TRBV11-2 with TRBJ2-7; 9 positions agree with TRBD1. The CDR3 spans 12 residues. Germline loops: CDR1 SGHAT, CDR2 FQNNGV. For the CDR3, the DNA is TGTGCCAGCAGCTTCGGGACAGGGCCCAAACTCTTC. Protein product: CASSFGTGPKLF.

The gene calls are TRBV6-5 and TRBJ2-2, with TRBD2 identical over 8 bases. The CDR3 sequence is 14 residues long. The V gene end was trimmed by 3 bases and the J gene end by 7 bases; junction bases not matched to a gene: 4. Germline CDR1 is MNHEY and CDR2 is SVGAGI. Here the CDR3 reads CASSYSGTNGELFF. The CDR3 DNA follows: TGTGCCAGCAGTTATAGCGGGACGAACGGGGAGCTGTTTTTT.

The chain uses TRBV6-5 and TRBJ2-7, with no clear D. This CDR3 is built from 12 residues. Germline loops: CDR1 MNHEY, CDR2 SVGAGI. Trimming removed 6 bases at V and 5 bases at J, with 11 bases between. The CDR3 DNA reads as TGTGCCAGCAGCCACCCTTCCAACGAGCAGTACTTC. Protein product: CASSHPSNEQYF.

The chain recombines TRBV13 with TRBJ2-1; D possibly corresponds to TRBD2 (6 bases). The CDR3 has 15 amino acids. CDR1 is PRHDT and CDR2 is FYEKMQ in the germline V gene (reference sequence). V was cut by 0 bases and J by 7 bases, with 13 bases left in between. Here the CDR3 DNA reads TGTGCCAGCAGCTTAGGTGGGGGAGGTGCGAATGAGCAGTTCTTC. Translated: CASSLGGGGANEQFF.

The DNA of the CDR3 is TGTGCCAGCGGGGGGAAGACGGACTTCTCCTACGAGCAGTACTTC. Its translation is CASGGKTDFSYEQYF. The chain employs TRBV2 and TRBJ2-7, with D perhaps TRBD2 (6 bases). V was trimmed by 8 bases and J by 0 bases, leaving 17 bases between them. Per the germline V gene, CDR1 is SNHLY and CDR2 is FYNNEI. This CDR3 is 15 amino acids long.

CDR3 DNA: TGTGCCAGCAGTTTTGGACAGGGTTTTGCTGAAGCTTTCTTT. It specifies CASSFGQGFAEAFF. J is TRBJ1-1 and V is TRBV27; TRBD1 aligns across 8 bases. Trimming removed 3 bases from V and 6 bases from J; junction bases left unmatched: 6. Germline V gene data show CDR1 as MNHEY and CDR2 as SMNVEV (reference sequence). This CDR3 has 14 residues.

CDR3 sequence (DNA): TGTGCCACATCCTCATCTATCGGCGCGGGCACCGGGGAGCTGTTTTTT. It yields the protein CATSSSIGAGTGELFF. The rearrangement joins TRBV27 to TRBJ2-2; D may be TRBD2 (5 bases). CDR3 length: 16 amino acids. Trimming took 10 bases from V and 4 from J, leaving 22 bases between them. Germline lookup yields CDR1 MNHEY and CDR2 SMNVEV (reference sequence).

The chain combines TRBV5-4 with TRBJ1-2; TRBD1 agrees at 9 bases. The ends lost 3 bases at V and 3 bases at J; junction bases unmatched: 3. The germline V gene encodes CDR1 SGHNT and CDR2 YYREEE (reference sequence). The CDR3 loop spans 14 amino acids. The chain's CDR3 is CASSSRTGDYGYTF. CDR3 bases: TGTGCCAGCAGCTCCCGGACAGGGGACTATGGCTACACCTTC.

CDR3 sequence (DNA): TGTGCCATCACGGACTACGAGCAGTACTTC. This codes for CAITDYEQYF. This sequence joins TRBV2 and TRBJ2-7; D not certain. The CDR3 spans 10 residues. Germline V gives CDR1 SNHLY, CDR2 FYNNEI. With 10 bases removed from V and 3 bases from J, the gap between germline ends came to 7 bases.

This clone has just a few counts. For the CDR3, the DNA is TGCGCCAGCAGCTTGAGCGGGAAGTGGTACGAGCAGTACTTC. This encodes CASSLSGKWYEQYF. J is TRBJ2-7 and V is TRBV5-1; 7 bases agree with TRBD2. This CDR3 has 14 residues. With 1 base clipped from V and 4 bases from J, the junction kept 5 bases outside the gene matches. From germline, CDR1 is SGHRS and CDR2 YFSETQ.

This chain uses TRBV27 with TRBJ2-1, with a tentative D call TRBD2 (6 bases). The CDR3 extends over 13 amino acids. Germline V gene sequence: CDR1 MNHEY, CDR2 SMNVEV (reference sequence). Trimming pared 7 bases from V and 10 bases from J, leaving 17 bases between. The CDR3 region is CASTRSDGGEQFF. The CDR3 DNA reads TGTGCCAGCACCAGATCCGATGGGGGGGAGCAGTTCTTC.

The chain has TRBV28 and TRBJ2-7, with 13 bases lining up with TRBD2. Trimming took 0 bases from V and 0 from J; bases not matched to a gene: 5. The germline CDR1 and CDR2 sequences are MDHEN and SYDVKM. The CDR3 contains 18 residues. The CDR3 DNA reads TGTGCCAGCAGTTTATGGGGGGGACTAGCGGGGATCTCCTACGAGCAGTACTTC. This translates into CASSLWGGLAGISYEQYF.

The chain recombines TRBV27 with TRBJ2-1, with 7 bases aligning to TRBD2. V lost 3 bases to trimming and J lost 8 bases; unmatched junction nucleotides: 13. The CDR3 is 16 amino acids. CDR1 is MNHEY, CDR2 SMNVEV, per germline (reference sequence). The CDR3 region has the DNA TGTGCCAGCAGTTTGAGCGGGACCACCCTGCGCCATGAGCAGTTCTTC. Residues: CASSLSGTTLRHEQFF.

The V gene is TRBV5-4, the J gene TRBJ2-7; 14 nucleotides match TRBD2. The CDR3 totals 15 residues. Looked up from germline, CDR1 is SGHNT and CDR2 is YYREEE (reference sequence). Germline trimming cut 5 bases from V and 7 bases from J; bases unmatched to any gene: 8. The CDR3 DNA reads TGTGCCAGCAGAACGGGACTAGCGGGAGTAGAAGAGCAGTACTTC. Translated, it gives CASRTGLAGVEEQYF.

This chain joins TRBV11-3 and TRBJ2-1, with 10 bases identical to TRBD2. In germline, CDR1 is SGHNT, CDR2 YENEEA. V was pared by 9 bases and J by 16 bases, with 6 bases of the junction left unmatched. This CDR3 is built from 10 residues. Here the CDR3 reads CAREREGHFF. CDR3 sequence (DNA): TGTGCCAGGGAGCGGGAGGGCCACTTCTTC. Full variable domain (rest looked up from reference TRBV11-3 and TRBJ2-1): EAGVVQSPRYKIIEKKQPVAFWCNPISGHNTLYWYLQNLGQGPELLIRYENEEAVDDSQLPKDRFSAERLKGVDSTLKIQPAELGDSAVYLCAREREGHFFGPGTRLTVL.

The count of this clone is one. Other DNA sequences in this specimen translate into the identical CDR3. The V call is TRBV27, the J call TRBJ1-1, with a possible D match to TRBD1 (5 bases). The CDR3 is 14 residues long. Trimming shortened V by 3 bases and J by 2 bases, and 10 bases separated the two germline ends. Germline V gene lookup returns CDR1 MNHEY and CDR2 SMNVEV (reference sequence). The CDR3 DNA sequence: TGTGCCAGCAGTTTTATCGGGGCCAACACTGAAGCTTTCTTT. Translation: CASSFIGANTEAFF.

This clone came up once. The rearrangement links TRBV4-1 to TRBJ2-5, with TRBD2 matching 8 bases. The J call may be wrong; the DNA end is better matched by TRBJ2-7. Germline lookup yields CDR1 MGHRA and CDR2 YSYEKL. This CDR3 region has 15 residues. CDR3 sequence (DNA): TGCGCCAGCAGCCAATTCGCGGGAGGTGGGTACGAGCAGTACTTC. As protein: CASSQFAGGGYEQYF.

This rearrangement joins TRBV19 to TRBJ2-1; 12 nucleotides align to TRBD2. The CDR3 loop spans 15 amino acids. Germline CDR1 and CDR2: LNHDA and SQIVND (reference sequence). V lost 3 bases, J lost 8 bases, and 5 bases stayed unmatched. CDR3 bases: TGTGCCAGTAGTATGACTAGCGGGAGTGTAGATGAGCAGTTCTTC. Translated, it gives CASSMTSGSVDEQFF.

To note about this clone: With a much larger clone just one base away, this may be a read error. This chain joins TRBV11-2 and TRBJ2-7, with D hard to call. From germline, CDR1 is SGHAT and CDR2 FQNNGV. V was shortened by 1 base and J by 2 bases, with 6 bases between the two germline ends. The CDR3 is 13 residues long. This CDR3 is CASSLGSAYEQYF. Here the CDR3 DNA reads TGTGCCAGCAGCTTAGGCAGCGCCTACGAGCAGTACTTC.

The rearrangement joins TRBV7-9 to TRBJ1-4; D may be TRBD1 (6 bases). Germline V gives CDR1 SEHNR, CDR2 FQNEAQ (reference sequence). The CDR3 has 15 amino acids. V lost 5 bases and J 2 bases, leaving 12 bases between the germline ends. The CDR3 is CASSATGSTNEKLFF. CDR3 bases: TGTGCCAGCAGCGCCACAGGGTCGACTAATGAAAAACTGTTTTTT.

Notes on this clone: Other DNA sequences within the sample encode an identical CDR3. The chain carries TRBV30 and TRBJ2-7, with 7 bases fitting TRBD2. CDR3 length equals 13 residues. The germline CDR1 and CDR2 sequences are GTSNPN and SVGIG (reference sequence). V shed 0 bases, J shed 4 bases, and the junction held 3 bases outside the gene matches. The DNA for the CDR3 is TGTGCCTGGAGTGTAGGCGGGAGTTACGAGCAGTACTTC. Translation: CAWSVGGSYEQYF.

The chain is built from TRBV7-9 and TRBJ2-7, with a possible D match to TRBD2 (6 bases). The CDR3 is 14 amino acids. CDR1 is SEHNR and CDR2 is FQNEAQ in the germline V gene (reference sequence). Trimming left V 1 base short and J 0 bases short, with 7 bases between. CDR3 sequence: CASSLDGSSYEQYF. The CDR3 DNA reads TGTGCCAGCAGCTTAGACGGGAGCTCCTACGAGCAGTACTTC.

This clone was found once. This chain uses TRBV18 with TRBJ2-1, with D perhaps matching TRBD1 or TRBD2 (6 bases each). The length of the CDR3 is 15 residues. Trimming removed 3 bases from V and 7 bases from J, with 16 bases in between. Germline CDR1 KGHSH, CDR2 LQKENI. In nucleotides, the CDR3 is TGTGCCAGCTCACCTGTTGGGGGGCTGGGTAATGAGCAGTTCTTC. It translates to CASSPVGGLGNEQFF. The full variable domain, with the rest looked up from reference TRBV18 and TRBJ2-1, is NAGVMQNPRHLVRRRGQEARLRCSPMKGHSHVYWYRQLPEEGLKFMVYLQKENIIDESGMPKERFSAEFPKEGPSILRIQQVVRGDSAAYFCASSPVGGLGNEQFFGPGTRLTVL.